Described below is a single T cell receptor (beta chain) sequence and its context. These data are taken from a study of blood T cell repertoires in COVID-19. Across the study: Sites in the United States, Italy and Spain provided acute and convalescent COVID-19 samples. PBMCs, B-cell-depleted T cells, or T cells provided the cDNA or gDNA that made up the material.

Germline assignment: CDR1 MNHNS and CDR2 SASEGT. This CDR3 spans 16 amino acids. V shed 4 bases and J 5 bases; nucleotides not matched to a gene: 12. Original handling: Reference gene primer amplification yielded estimated nucleated cell counts. Some clones are missing from TCRdb's copy, which holds only in-frame ones; the method was immunoSEQ multiplex PCR. V and J calls plus clone size are reproduced from that table; the DNA served to infer D and trimming. The data show roughly 100,000 clones, with roughly 86% seen just once and about a tenth held by the top ten. The specimen was peripheral blood. The rearrangement joins TRBV6-1 to TRBJ2-7, with 9 bases matching TRBD1. The TCR originated in a man between 40 and 49 years old with active or convalescent COVID-19. CDR3 DNA: TGTGCCAGCAGTGCCGACCCCGGGACAGGGTCCCACGAGCAGTACTTC. It encodes CASSADPGTGSHEQYF.